The rows below give T cell receptor beta chains drawn from one sample of a study of blood T cell repertoires in COVID-19. TCRdb keeps only in-frame clones here, not all; method: immunoSEQ multiplex PCR. This table holds some 110,000 clones, about 85% found once. Sequencing was carried out using peripheral blood. All receptors derive from a man aged 35-49 years with acute or convalescent COVID-19. The CDR3 runs from the conserved cysteine through the conserved F or W. The order of the fields is V gene, clone size, J gene, D gene, CDR3 protein, CDR3 DNA. The D gene is left open where the match is weak. Clone size is shown for a subset of rows, as once, few, many or a class of expanded clone.

>TRBV7-2|few|TRBJ2-7|TRBD2
CASSLSGGSYEQYF
TGTGCCAGCAGCTTATCGGGGGGTTCCTACGAGCAGTACTTC
>TRBV7-2|NA|TRBJ2-1|TRBD2
CASSPGLAGSGGQFF
TGTGCCAGCAGCCCGGGACTAGCGGGATCGGGGGGGCAGTTCTTC
>TRBV6-4|NA|TRBJ2-3|NA
CASSDLSGNTQYF
TGTGCCAGCAGTGACCTGTCGGGGAATACGCAGTATTTT
>TRBV6-6|once|TRBJ2-7|NA
CASSYRGFSYEQYF
TGTGCCAGCAGTTACCGGGGGTTCTCCTACGAGCAGTACTTC
>TRBV6-5|NA|TRBJ1-2|NA
CASSYVGGGVNGYTF
TGTGCCAGCAGTTACGTTGGAGGGGGGGTAAATGGCTACACCTTC
>TRBV2|few|TRBJ2-2|NA
CASKPGLSPPGELFF
TGTGCCAGCAAGCCGGGACTGAGTCCGCCCGGGGAGCTGTTTTTT
>TRBV18|few|TRBJ2-7|NA
CASSPQRGDEQYF
TGTGCCAGCTCCCCCCAACGGGGTGACGAGCAGTACTTC
>TRBV25-1|NA|TRBJ2-3|NA
CASMGSWGTDTQYF
TGTGCCAGCATGGGCAGTTGGGGCACAGATACGCAGTATTTT
>TRBV27|NA|TRBJ2-2|NA
CASSSRLVPTGELFF
TGTGCCAGCAGTTCCCGACTGGTCCCCACCGGGGAGCTGTTTTTT
>TRBV6-5|NA|TRBJ2-3|TRBD1
CASSYRGRTDTQYF
TGTGCCAGCAGCTACAGGGGGCGCACAGATACGCAGTATTTT
>TRBV7-2|NA|TRBJ2-3|TRBD2
CASSKRSGGARADTQYF
TGTGCCAGCAGTAAACGGAGCGGGGGGGCCCGCGCAGATACGCAGTATTTT
>TRBV2|NA|TRBJ1-4|NA
CASEAGEKLFF
TGTGCCAGCGAAGCGGGGGAAAAACTGTTTTTT